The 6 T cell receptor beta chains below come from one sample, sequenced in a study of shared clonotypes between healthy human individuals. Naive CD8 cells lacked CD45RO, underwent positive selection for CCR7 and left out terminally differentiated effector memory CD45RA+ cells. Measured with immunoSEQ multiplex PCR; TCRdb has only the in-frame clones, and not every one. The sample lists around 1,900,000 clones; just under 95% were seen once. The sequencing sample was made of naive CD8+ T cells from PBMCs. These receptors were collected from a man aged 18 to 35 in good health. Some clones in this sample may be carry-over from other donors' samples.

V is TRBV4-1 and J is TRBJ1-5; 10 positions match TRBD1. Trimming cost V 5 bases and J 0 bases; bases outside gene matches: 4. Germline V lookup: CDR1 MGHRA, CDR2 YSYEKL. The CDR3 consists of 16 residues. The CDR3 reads CASSAWDRGSNQPQHF. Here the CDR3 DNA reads TGCGCCAGCAGCGCATGGGACAGGGGTAGCAATCAGCCCCAGCATTTT.

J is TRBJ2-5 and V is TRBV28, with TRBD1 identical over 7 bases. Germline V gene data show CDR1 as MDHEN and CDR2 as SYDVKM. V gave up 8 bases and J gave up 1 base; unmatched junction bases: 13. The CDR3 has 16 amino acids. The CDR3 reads CASGAHGTDAQETQYF. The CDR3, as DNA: TGTGCCAGCGGAGCCCACGGGACAGATGCCCAAGAGACCCAGTACTTC.

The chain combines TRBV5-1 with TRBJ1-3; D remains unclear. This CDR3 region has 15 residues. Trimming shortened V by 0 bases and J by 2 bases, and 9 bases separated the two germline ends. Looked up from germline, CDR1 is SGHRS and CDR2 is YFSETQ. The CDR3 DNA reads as TGCGCCAGCAGCTTGGCCGGTCTGGCTGGAAACACCATATATTTT. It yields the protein CASSLAGLAGNTIYF.

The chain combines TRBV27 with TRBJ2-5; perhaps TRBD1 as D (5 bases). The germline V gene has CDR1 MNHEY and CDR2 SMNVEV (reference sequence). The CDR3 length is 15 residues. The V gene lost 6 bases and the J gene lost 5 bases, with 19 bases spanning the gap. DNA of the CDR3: TGTGCCAGCAGCCAGCAGACAGACCCCAGTGAGACCCAGTACTTC. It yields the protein CASSQQTDPSETQYF.

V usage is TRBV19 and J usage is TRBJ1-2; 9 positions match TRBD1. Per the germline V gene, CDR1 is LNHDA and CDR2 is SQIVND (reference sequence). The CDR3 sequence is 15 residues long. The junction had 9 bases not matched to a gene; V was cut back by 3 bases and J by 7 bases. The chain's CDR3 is CASSIPGQGSVGYTF. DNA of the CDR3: TGTGCCAGTAGTATCCCGGGACAGGGAAGTGTTGGCTACACCTTC. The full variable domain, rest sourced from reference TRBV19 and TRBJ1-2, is DGGITQSPKYLFRKEGQNVTLSCEQNLNHDAMYWYRQDPGQGLRLIYYSQIVNDFQKGDIAEGYSVSREKKESFPLTVTSAQKNPTAFYLCASSIPGQGSVGYTFGSGTRLTVV.

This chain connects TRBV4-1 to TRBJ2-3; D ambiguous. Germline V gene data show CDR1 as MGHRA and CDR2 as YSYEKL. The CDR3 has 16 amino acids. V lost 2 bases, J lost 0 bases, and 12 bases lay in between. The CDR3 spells CASSQKVAVSTDTQYF. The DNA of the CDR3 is TGCGCCAGCAGCCAAAAGGTCGCGGTAAGCACAGATACGCAGTATTTT.